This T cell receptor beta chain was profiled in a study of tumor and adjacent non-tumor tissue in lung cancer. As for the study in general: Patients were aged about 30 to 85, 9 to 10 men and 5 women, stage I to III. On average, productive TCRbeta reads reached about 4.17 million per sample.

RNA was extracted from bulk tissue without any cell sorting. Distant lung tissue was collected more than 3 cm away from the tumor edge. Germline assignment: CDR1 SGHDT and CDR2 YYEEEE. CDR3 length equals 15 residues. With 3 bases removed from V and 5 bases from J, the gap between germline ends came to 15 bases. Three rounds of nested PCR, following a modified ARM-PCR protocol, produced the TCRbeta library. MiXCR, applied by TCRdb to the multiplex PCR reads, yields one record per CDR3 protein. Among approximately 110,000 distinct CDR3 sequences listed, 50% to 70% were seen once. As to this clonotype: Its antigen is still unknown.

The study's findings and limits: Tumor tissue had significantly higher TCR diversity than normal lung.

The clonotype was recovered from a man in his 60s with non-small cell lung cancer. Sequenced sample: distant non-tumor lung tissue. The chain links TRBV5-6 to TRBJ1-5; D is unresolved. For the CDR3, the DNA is TGTGCCAGCAGCTGGGGAACATGGGGTCATCAGCCCCAGCATTTT. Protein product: CASSWGTWGHQPQHF.